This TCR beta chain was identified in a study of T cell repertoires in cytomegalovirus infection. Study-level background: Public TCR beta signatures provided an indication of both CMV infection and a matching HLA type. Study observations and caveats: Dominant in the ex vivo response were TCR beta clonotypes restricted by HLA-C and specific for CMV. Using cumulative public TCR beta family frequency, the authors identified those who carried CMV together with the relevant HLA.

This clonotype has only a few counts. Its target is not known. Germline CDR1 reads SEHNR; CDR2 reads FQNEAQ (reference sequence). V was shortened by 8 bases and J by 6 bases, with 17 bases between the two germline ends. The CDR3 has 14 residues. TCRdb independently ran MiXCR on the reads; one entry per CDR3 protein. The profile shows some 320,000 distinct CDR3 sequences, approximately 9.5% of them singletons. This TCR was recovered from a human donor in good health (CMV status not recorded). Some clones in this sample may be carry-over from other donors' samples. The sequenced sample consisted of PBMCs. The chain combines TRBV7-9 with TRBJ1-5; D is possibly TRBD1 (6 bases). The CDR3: CASPRGGAAQPQHF. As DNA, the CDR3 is TGTGCCAGCCCCAGAGGGGGGGCTGCTCAGCCCCAGCATTTT.